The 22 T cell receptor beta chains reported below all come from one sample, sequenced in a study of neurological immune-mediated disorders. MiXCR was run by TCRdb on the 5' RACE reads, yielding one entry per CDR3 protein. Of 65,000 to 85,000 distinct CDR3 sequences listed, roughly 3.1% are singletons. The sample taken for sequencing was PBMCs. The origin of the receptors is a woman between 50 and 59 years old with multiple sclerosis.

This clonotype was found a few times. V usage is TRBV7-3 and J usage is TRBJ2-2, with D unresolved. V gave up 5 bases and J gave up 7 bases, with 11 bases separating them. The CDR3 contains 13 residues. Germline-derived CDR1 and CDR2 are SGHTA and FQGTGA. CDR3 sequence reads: CASSPAFNGELFF. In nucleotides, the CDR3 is TGTGCCAGCAGCCCCGCTTTCAACGGGGAGCTGTTTTTT. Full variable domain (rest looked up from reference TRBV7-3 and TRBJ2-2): GAGVSQTPSNKVTEKGKYVELRCDPISGHTALYWYRQSLGQGPEFLIYFQGTGAADDSGLPNDRFFAVRPEGSVSTLKIQRTERGDSAVYLCASSPAFNGELFFGEGSRLTVL.

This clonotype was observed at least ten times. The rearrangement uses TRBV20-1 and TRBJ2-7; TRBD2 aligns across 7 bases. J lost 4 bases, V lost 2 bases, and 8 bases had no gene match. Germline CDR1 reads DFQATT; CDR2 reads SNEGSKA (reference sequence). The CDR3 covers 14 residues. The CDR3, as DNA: TGCAGTGCTAGAATCGGGAGGAGACCTTACGAGCAGTACTTC. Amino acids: CSARIGRRPYEQYF.

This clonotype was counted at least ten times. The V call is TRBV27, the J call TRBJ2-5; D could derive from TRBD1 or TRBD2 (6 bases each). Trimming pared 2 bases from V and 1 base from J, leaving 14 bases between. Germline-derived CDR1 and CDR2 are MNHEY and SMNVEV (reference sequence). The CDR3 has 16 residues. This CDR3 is CASSLVWGDIQETQYF. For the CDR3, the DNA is TGTGCCAGCAGTTTAGTTTGGGGGGACATCCAAGAGACCCAGTACTTC.

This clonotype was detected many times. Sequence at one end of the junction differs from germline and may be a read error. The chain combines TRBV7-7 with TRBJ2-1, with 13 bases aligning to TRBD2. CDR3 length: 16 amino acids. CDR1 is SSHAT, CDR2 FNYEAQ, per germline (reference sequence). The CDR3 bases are TGTGCTAGCAGCCCGACTAGCGGGGGGTCCTACAATGAGCAGTTCTTC. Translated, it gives CASSPTSGGSYNEQFF.

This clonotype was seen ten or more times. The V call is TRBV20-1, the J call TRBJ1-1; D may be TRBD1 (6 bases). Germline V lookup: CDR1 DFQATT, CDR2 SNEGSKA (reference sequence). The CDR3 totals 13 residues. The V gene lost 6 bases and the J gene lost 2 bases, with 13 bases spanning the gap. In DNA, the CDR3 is TGCAGTGCCCAGAGGGGGGTAAACACTGAAGCTTTCTTT. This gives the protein CSAQRGVNTEAFF.

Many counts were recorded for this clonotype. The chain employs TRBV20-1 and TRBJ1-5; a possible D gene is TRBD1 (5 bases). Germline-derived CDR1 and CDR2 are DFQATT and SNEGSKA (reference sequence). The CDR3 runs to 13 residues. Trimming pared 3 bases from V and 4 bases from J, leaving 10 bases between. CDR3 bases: TGCAGTGCTAGGGGACGGACAAATCAGCCCCAGCATTTT. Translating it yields CSARGRTNQPQHF.

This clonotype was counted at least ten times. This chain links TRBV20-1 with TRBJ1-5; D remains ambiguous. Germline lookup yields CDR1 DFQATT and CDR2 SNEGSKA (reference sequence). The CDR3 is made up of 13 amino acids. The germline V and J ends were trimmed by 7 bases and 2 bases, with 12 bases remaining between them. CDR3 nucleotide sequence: TGCAGTGTTCCGACGGGTGGCAATCAGCCCCAGCATTTT. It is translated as CSVPTGGNQPQHF.

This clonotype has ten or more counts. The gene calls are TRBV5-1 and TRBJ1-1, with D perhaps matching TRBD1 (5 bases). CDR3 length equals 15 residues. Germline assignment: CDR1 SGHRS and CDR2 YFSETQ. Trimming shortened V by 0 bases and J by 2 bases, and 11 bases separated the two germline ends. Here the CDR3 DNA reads TGCGCCAGCAGCTTGGTGGACGGACAAAACACTGAAGCTTTCTTT. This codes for CASSLVDGQNTEAFF.

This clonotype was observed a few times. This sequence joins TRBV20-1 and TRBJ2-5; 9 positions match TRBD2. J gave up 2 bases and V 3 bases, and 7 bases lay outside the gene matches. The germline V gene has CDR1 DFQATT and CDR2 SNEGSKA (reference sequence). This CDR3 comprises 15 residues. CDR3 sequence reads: CSASPGTSTQETQYF. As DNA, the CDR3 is TGCAGTGCTAGCCCAGGGACTAGCACTCAAGAGACCCAGTACTTC.

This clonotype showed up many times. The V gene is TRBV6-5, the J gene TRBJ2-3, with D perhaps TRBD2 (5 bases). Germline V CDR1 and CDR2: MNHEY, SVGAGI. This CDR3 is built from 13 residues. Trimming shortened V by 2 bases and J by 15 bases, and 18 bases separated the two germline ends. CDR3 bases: TGTGCCAGCAGTTACGACTATTTGGGTCGGGTCTATTTT. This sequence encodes CASSYDYLGRVYF.

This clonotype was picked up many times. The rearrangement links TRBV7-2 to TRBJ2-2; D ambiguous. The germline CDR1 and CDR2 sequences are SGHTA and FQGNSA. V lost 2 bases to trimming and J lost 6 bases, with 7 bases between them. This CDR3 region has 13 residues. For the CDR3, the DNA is TGTGCCAGCAGCTTATTGGGTGCCGGGGAGCTGTTTTTT. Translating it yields CASSLLGAGELFF.

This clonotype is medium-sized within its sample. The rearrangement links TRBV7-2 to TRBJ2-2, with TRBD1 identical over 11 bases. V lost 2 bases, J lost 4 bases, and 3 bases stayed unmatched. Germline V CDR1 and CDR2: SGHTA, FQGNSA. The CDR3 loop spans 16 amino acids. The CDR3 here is CASSLRTGGSTGELFF. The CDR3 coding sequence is TGTGCCAGCAGCTTAAGGACAGGGGGCAGCACCGGGGAGCTGTTTTTT.

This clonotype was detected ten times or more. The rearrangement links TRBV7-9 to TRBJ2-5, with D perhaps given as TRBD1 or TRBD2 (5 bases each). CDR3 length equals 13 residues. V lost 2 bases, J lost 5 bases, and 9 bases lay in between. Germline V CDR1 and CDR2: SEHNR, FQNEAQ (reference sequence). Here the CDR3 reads CASSLSGTETQYF. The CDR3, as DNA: TGTGCCAGCAGCTTATCGGGGACCGAGACCCAGTACTTC.

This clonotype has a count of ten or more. The DNA for the CDR3 is TGTGCCAGCAGCATAGGTCCTGAACGAGAGCAGTTCTTC. Residues: CASSIGPEREQFF. The gene calls are TRBV7-2 and TRBJ2-1; D is unresolved. The germline V gene has CDR1 SGHTA and CDR2 FQGNSA. CDR3 length equals 13 residues. Trimming shortened V by 5 bases and J by 10 bases, and 15 bases separated the two germline ends.

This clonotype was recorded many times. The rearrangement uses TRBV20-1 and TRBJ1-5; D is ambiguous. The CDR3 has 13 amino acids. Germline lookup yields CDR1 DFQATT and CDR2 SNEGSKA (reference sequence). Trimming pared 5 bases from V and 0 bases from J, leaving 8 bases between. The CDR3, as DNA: TGCAGTGCTTCGGGCAGTAGCAATCAGCCCCAGCATTTT. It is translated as CSASGSSNQPQHF.

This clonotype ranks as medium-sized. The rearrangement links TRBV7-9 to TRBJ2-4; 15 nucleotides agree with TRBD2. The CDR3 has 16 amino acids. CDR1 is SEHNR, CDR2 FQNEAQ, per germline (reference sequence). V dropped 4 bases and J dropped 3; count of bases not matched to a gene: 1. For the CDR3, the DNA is TGTGCCAGCAGCTGGACTAGCGGGAGGGACAAAAACATTCAGTACTTC. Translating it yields CASSWTSGRDKNIQYF.

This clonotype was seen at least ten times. The CDR3 DNA reads TGCGCCAGCAGCCCCCAAGGCACAGATACGCAGTATTTT. Encoded protein: CASSPQGTDTQYF. The genes are TRBV5-1 and TRBJ2-3; no reliable D call. Germline V gene sequence: CDR1 SGHRS, CDR2 YFSETQ. The CDR3 extends over 13 amino acids. V was clipped by 4 bases and J by 1 base, with 7 bases between them.

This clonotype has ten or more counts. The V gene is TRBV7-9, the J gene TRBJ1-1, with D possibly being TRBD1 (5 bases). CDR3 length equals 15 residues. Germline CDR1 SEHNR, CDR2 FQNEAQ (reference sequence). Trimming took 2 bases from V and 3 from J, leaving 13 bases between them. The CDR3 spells CASSLFSGGDTEAFF. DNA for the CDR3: TGTGCCAGCAGCTTATTTTCAGGAGGGGACACTGAAGCTTTCTTT. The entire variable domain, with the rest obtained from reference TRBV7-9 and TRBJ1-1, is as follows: DTGVSQNPRHKITKRGQNVTFRCDPISEHNRLYWYRQTLGQGPEFLTYFQNEAQLEKSRLLSDRFSAERPKGSFSTLEIQRTEQGDSAMYLCASSLFSGGDTEAFFGQGTRLTVV.

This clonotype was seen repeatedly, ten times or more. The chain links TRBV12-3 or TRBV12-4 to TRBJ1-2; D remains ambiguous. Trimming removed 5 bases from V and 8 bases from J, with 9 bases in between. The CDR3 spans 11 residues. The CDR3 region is CASSRRGGYTF. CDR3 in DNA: TGTGCCAGCAGTAGAAGAGGGGGCTACACCTTC.

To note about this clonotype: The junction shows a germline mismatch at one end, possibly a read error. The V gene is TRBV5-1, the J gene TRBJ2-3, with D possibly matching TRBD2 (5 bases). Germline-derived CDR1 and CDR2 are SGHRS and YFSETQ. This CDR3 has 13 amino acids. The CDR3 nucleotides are TGCGCCAGCAGCTTGGCCGGGGTTGATAAGCAGTATTTT. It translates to CASSLAGVDKQYF.

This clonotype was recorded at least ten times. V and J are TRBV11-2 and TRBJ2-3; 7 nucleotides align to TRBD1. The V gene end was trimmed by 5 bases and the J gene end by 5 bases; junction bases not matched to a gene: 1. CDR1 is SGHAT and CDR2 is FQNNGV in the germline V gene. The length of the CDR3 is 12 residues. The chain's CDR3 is CASSPGGDTQYF. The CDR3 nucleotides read TGTGCCAGCAGCCCAGGGGGAGATACGCAGTATTTT. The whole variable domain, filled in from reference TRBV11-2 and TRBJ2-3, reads EAGVAQSPRYKIIEKRQSVAFWCNPISGHATLYWYQQILGQGPKLLIQFQNNGVVDDSQLPKDRFSAERLKGVDSTLKIQPAKLEDSAVYLCASSPGGDTQYFGPGTRLTVL.

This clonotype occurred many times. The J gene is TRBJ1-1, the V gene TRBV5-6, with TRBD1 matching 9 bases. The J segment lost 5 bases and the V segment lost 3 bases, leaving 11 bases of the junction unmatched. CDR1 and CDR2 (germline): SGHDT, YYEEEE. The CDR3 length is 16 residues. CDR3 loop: CASSSTNRGPRTEAFF. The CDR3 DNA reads TGTGCCAGCAGCTCCACAAACAGGGGGCCTCGAACTGAAGCTTTCTTT. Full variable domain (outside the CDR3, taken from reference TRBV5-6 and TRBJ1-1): DAGVTQSPTHLIKTRGQQVTLRCSPKSGHDTVSWYQQALGQGPQFIFQYYEEEERQRGNFPDRFSGHQFPNYSSELNVNALLLGDSALYLCASSSTNRGPRTEAFFGQGTRLTVV.